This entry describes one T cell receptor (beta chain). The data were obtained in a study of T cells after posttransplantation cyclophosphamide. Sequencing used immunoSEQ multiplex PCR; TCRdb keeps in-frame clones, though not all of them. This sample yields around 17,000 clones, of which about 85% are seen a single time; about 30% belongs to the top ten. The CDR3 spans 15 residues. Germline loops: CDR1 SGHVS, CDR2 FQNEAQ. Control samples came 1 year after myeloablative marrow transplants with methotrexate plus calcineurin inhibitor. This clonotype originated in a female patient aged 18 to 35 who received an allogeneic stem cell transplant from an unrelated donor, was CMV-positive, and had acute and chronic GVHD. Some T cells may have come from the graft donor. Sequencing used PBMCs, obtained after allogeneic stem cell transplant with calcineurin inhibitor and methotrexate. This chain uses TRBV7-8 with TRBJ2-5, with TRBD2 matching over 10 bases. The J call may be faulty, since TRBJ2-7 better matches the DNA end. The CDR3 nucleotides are TGTGCCAGCAGCTTAGTTTCTAGCGGGAGCGACGAGCAGTACTTC. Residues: CASSLVSSGSDEQYF.